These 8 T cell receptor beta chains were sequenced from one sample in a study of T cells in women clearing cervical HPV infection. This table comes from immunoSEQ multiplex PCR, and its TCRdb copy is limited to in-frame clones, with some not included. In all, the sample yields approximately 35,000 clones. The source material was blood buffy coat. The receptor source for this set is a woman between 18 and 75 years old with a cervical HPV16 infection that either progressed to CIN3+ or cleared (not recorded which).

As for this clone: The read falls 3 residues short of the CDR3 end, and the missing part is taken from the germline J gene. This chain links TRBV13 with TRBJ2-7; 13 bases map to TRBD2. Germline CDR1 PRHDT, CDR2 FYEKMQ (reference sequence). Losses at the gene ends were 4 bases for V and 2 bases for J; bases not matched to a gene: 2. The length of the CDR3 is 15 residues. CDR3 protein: CASSSGLAGTYEQYF. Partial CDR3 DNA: TGTGCCAGCAGCTCGGGACTAGCGGGGACCTACGAG.

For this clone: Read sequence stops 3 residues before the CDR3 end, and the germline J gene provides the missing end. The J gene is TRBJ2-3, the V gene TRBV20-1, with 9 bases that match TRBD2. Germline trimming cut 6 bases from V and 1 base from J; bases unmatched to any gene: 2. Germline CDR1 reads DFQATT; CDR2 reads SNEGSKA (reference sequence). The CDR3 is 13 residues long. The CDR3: CSAERGGTDTQYF. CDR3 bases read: TGCAGTGCCGAGCGGGGGGGCACAGATACG.

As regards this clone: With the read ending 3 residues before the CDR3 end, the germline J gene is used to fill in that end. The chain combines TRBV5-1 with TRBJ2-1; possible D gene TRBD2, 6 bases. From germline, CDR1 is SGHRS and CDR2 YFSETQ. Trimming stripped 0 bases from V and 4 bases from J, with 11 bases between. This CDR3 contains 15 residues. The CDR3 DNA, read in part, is TGCGCCAGCAGCTTGGTAGCGGTGCAGTACAATGAG. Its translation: CASSLVAVQYNE. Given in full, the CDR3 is CASSLVAVQYNEQFF.

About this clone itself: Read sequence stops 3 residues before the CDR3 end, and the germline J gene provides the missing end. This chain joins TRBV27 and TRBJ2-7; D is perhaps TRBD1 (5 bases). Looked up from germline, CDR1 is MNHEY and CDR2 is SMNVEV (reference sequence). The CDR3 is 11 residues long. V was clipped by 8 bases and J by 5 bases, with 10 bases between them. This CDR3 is CASLQGHEQYF. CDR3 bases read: TGTGCCAGCCTGCAGGGCCACGAG.

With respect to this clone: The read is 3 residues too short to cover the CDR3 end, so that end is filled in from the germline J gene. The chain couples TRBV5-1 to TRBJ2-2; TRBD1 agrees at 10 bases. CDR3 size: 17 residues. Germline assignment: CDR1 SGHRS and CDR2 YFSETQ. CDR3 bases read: TGCGCCAGCAGCCTGACTGCGATGGGACAGGGGAATTCACCG. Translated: CASSLTAMGQGNSP. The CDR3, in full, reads CASSLTAMGQGNSPLFF.

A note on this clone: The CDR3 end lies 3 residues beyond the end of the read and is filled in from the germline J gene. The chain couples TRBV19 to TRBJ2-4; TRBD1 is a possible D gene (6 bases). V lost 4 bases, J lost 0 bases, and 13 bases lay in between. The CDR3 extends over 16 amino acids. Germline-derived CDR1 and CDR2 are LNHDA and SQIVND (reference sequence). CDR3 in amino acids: CASSTRQALAKNIQYF. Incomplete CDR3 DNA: TGTGCCAGTAGTACGAGACAGGCCCTAGCCAAAAACATT.

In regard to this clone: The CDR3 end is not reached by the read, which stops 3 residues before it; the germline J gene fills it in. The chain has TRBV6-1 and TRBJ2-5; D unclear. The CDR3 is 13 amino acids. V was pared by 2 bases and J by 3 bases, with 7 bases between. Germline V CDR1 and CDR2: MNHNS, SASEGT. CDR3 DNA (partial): TGTGCCAGCAGTGAAATCCCGGAAGAGACC. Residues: CASSEIPEET. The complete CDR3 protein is CASSEIPEETQYF.

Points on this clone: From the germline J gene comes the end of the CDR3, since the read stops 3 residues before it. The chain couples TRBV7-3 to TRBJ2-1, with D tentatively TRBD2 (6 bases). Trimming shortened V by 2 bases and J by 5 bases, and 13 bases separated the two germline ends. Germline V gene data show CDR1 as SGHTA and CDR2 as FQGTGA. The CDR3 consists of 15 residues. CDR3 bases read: TGTGCCAGCAGCTTACTTCAGCGGGTACACAATGAG. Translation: CASSLLQRVHNE. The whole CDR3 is CASSLLQRVHNEQFF.